A selection of T cell receptor beta chains follows, all from one sample in a study of regulatory T cells in long-lasting Graves disease. MiXCR was run by TCRdb on the multiplex PCR reads, yielding one entry per CDR3 protein. The data contain 440,000 or so distinct CDR3 sequences, about 16% of them singletons. These data were also filed under a second study, of T cells in Graves' hyperthyroidism and ophthalmopathy.

The material was peripheral blood mononuclear cells (PBMCs), obtained at new diagnosis, from a patient treated with antithyroid drugs. Receptors originate from a woman aged 25-40 years with Graves disease. The CDR3 runs from the conserved cysteine through the conserved F or W. Each record gives: V gene, clone size, J gene, D gene, CDR3 protein, CDR3 DNA. A D gene is named only where the DNA matches it firmly. Size is omitted from some rows. Given values are once, few, many or a class for expanded clones.

V: TRBV6-4
size: .
J: TRBJ1-2
D: .
CDR3: CASSEQGRSGTDGYTF
DNA: TGTGCCAGCAGTGAACAGGGTAGATCCGGAACTGATGGCTACACCTTC

V: TRBV29-1
size: .
J: TRBJ2-2
D: .
CDR3: CSVPYPGQNTGELFF
DNA: TGCAGCGTTCCTTATCCGGGACAGAACACCGGGGAGCTGTTTTTT

V: TRBV18
size: few
J: TRBJ2-5
D: .
CDR3: CASSSQDSQETQYF
DNA: TGTGCCAGCTCAAGCCAGGACAGCCAAGAGACCCAGTACTTC

V: TRBV6-2/TRBV6-3
size: few
J: TRBJ1-4
D: TRBD1
CDR3: CASKQIGTGNEKLFF
DNA: TGTGCCAGCAAACAAATCGGGACAGGGAATGAAAAACTGTTTTTT

V: TRBV6-2/TRBV6-3
size: few
J: TRBJ1-1
D: .
CDR3: CASSYGDRDTEAFF
DNA: TGTGCCAGCAGTTACGGAGACAGAGACACTGAAGCTTTCTTT

V: TRBV7-2
size: many
J: TRBJ2-7
D: TRBD2
CDR3: CASSSRPGLAVNEQYF
DNA: TGTGCCAGCAGCTCAAGGCCGGGACTAGCGGTTAACGAGCAGTACTTC

V: TRBV6-1
size: .
J: TRBJ1-6
D: TRBD1
CDR3: CASGRQGLALHF
DNA: TGTGCCAGCGGAAGACAGGGCCTAGCCCTCCACTTT

V: TRBV12-3/TRBV12-4
size: many
J: TRBJ1-1
D: .
CDR3: CASSSAGRGWTEAFF
DNA: TGTGCCAGCAGTTCCGCAGGGAGGGGATGGACTGAAGCTTTCTTT

V: TRBV7-2
size: many
J: TRBJ2-2
D: TRBD2
CDR3: CASGERGLAGGSTGELFF
DNA: TGTGCCAGCGGGGAAAGAGGACTAGCGGGAGGTTCCACCGGGGAGCTGTTTTTT

V: TRBV2
size: many
J: TRBJ2-1
D: .
CDR3: CASSDRGREYEQFF
DNA: TGTGCCAGCAGTGACCGGGGACGGGAGTATGAGCAGTTCTTC

V: TRBV20-1
size: many
J: TRBJ2-7
D: .
CDR3: CSARDRDTSYEQYF
DNA: TGCAGTGCTAGAGATCGGGACACCTCCTACGAGCAGTACTTC

V: TRBV27
size: .
J: TRBJ1-2
D: TRBD1
CDR3: CASRPTGISRGYTF
DNA: TGTGCCAGCAGGCCGACAGGGATCTCGCGGGGCTACACCTTC

V: TRBV7-9
size: many
J: TRBJ2-5
D: .
CDR3: CASSPDYGEETQYF
DNA: TGTGCCAGCAGCCCGGACTACGGGGAAGAGACCCAGTACTTC

V: TRBV6-2/TRBV6-3
size: few
J: TRBJ1-1
D: .
CDR3: CASSPPGAWTEAFF
DNA: TGTGCCAGCAGTCCCCCGGGGGCTTGGACTGAAGCTTTCTTT

V: TRBV5-1
size: few
J: TRBJ1-6
D: .
CDR3: CASSFDNSPLHF
DNA: TGTGCCAGCAGCTTCGACAATTCACCCCTCCACTTT

V: TRBV12-3/TRBV12-4
size: few
J: TRBJ1-2
D: TRBD1
CDR3: CASTGQGRNYGYTF
DNA: TGTGCCAGCACCGGACAGGGGAGAAACTATGGCTACACCTTC

V: TRBV10-2
size: once
J: TRBJ1-5
D: TRBD1
CDR3: CASSATGEGSSNQPQHF
DNA: TGCGCCAGCAGTGCTACAGGGGAGGGTTCCAGCAATCAGCCCCAGCATTTT

V: TRBV10-3
size: few
J: TRBJ2-5
D: TRBD2
CDR3: CAISEPGLAGGETQYF
DNA: TGTGCCATCAGTGAGCCGGGACTAGCGGGAGGAGAGACCCAGTACTTC

V: TRBV9
size: many
J: TRBJ2-1
D: TRBD1
CDR3: CASSPATGTGGNEQFF
DNA: TGTGCCAGCAGCCCCGCAACCGGGACAGGTGGTAATGAGCAGTTCTTC

V: TRBV10-3
size: many
J: TRBJ2-5
D: TRBD2
CDR3: CAIKNSSGSSETQYF
DNA: TGTGCCATCAAGAATTCCAGCGGGAGTAGCGAGACCCAGTACTTC

V: TRBV15
size: many
J: TRBJ1-2
D: TRBD1
CDR3: CATSSPGTALGYTF
DNA: TGTGCCACCAGCAGTCCCGGGACAGCACTCGGCTACACCTTC

V: TRBV24-1
size: many
J: TRBJ2-5
D: TRBD1
CDR3: CATSDLGTEKETQYF
DNA: TGTGCCACCAGTGATCTCGGGACAGAAAAAGAGACCCAGTACTTC

V: TRBV10-3
size: many
J: TRBJ2-7
D: TRBD2
CDR3: CAYSSGAGYEQYF
DNA: TGTGCCTATTCTAGCGGAGCCGGGTACGAGCAGTACTTC

V: TRBV6-1
size: .
J: TRBJ1-2
D: .
CDR3: CASGGGGDFYGYTF
DNA: TGTGCCAGCGGCGGGGGTGGGGATTTCTATGGCTACACCTTC

V: TRBV10-3
size: many
J: TRBJ2-1
D: TRBD2
CDR3: CAISLAGGHEQFF
DNA: TGTGCCATCAGTCTAGCGGGAGGGCATGAGCAGTTCTTC

V: TRBV10-2
size: many
J: TRBJ2-7
D: TRBD1
CDR3: CASLRQGFSYEQYF
DNA: TGCGCCAGCCTACGACAGGGATTCTCCTACGAGCAGTACTTC

V: TRBV6-5
size: many
J: TRBJ2-7
D: TRBD1
CDR3: CASSYPPGQGHEQYF
DNA: TGTGCCAGCAGTTACCCGCCGGGACAGGGTCACGAGCAGTACTTC

V: TRBV4-1
size: few
J: TRBJ2-7
D: .
CDR3: CASSQEVAPITYYEQYF
DNA: TGCGCCAGCAGCCAAGAAGTGGCCCCCATTACTTACTACGAGCAGTACTTC

V: TRBV29-1
size: many
J: TRBJ2-1
D: TRBD2
CDR3: CSVTSGRASGEQFF
DNA: TGCAGCGTTACCAGCGGGAGGGCCAGCGGTGAGCAGTTCTTC

V: TRBV20-1
size: many
J: TRBJ2-5
D: TRBD1
CDR3: CSGRDRDFRLQETQYF
DNA: TGCAGTGGAAGGGACAGGGATTTTCGGTTGCAAGAGACCCAGTACTTC

V: TRBV6-1
size: many
J: TRBJ2-5
D: TRBD2
CDR3: CASRAGGRETQYF
DNA: TGTGCCAGCAGGGCGGGGGGTAGAGAGACCCAGTACTTC

V: TRBV4-1
size: .
J: TRBJ1-1
D: .
CDR3: CASSQVKENTEAFF
DNA: TGCGCCAGCAGCCAAGTCAAGGAGAACACTGAAGCTTTCTTT

V: TRBV20-1
size: many
J: TRBJ1-1
D: .
CDR3: CSRPTGTLEAFF
DNA: TGCAGCCGACCTACAGGGACCCTTGAAGCTTTCTTT

V: TRBV5-1
size: few
J: TRBJ2-5
D: .
CDR3: CASSYTGPETQYF
DNA: TGCGCCAGCAGCTACACAGGGCCAGAGACCCAGTACTTC

V: TRBV28
size: .
J: TRBJ2-5
D: .
CDR3: CASSDKDGETQYF
DNA: TGTGCCAGCAGCGACAAGGATGGGGAGACCCAGTACTTC

V: TRBV24-1
size: .
J: TRBJ1-1
D: .
CDR3: CATSDPPLTFF
DNA: TGTGCCACCAGTGACCCCCCGTTGACTTTCTTT

V: TRBV7-9
size: many
J: TRBJ2-3
D: .
CDR3: CASSLALRLSSTDTQYF
DNA: TGTGCCAGCAGCTTAGCGCTTCGACTGAGTAGCACAGATACGCAGTATTTT

V: TRBV27
size: .
J: TRBJ2-1
D: .
CDR3: CASRPQGTPNNEQFF
DNA: TGTGCCAGCAGACCACAGGGGACTCCTAACAATGAGCAGTTCTTC

V: TRBV30
size: many
J: TRBJ1-2
D: TRBD1
CDR3: CAWSAGGKGGYTF
DNA: TGTGCCTGGAGTGCAGGGGGCAAAGGTGGCTACACCTTC

V: TRBV6-1
size: many
J: TRBJ2-7
D: .
CDR3: CASGTETYEQYF
DNA: TGTGCCAGCGGGACTGAAACCTACGAGCAGTACTTC

V: TRBV13
size: few
J: TRBJ1-2
D: .
CDR3: CASSLTGDNNYGYTF
DNA: TGTGCCAGCAGCTTGACAGGAGACAATAACTATGGCTACACCTTC

V: TRBV7-6
size: many
J: TRBJ2-7
D: TRBD2
CDR3: CASSLGGTNYEQYF
DNA: TGTGCCAGCAGCTTAGGGGGGACTAACTACGAGCAGTACTTC

V: TRBV24-1
size: many
J: TRBJ1-5
D: .
CDR3: CATSRASKQPQHF
DNA: TGTGCCACCAGTCGGGCCAGTAAGCAGCCCCAGCATTTT

V: TRBV13
size: few
J: TRBJ2-5
D: TRBD2
CDR3: CASSIGTSGRLDQETQYF
DNA: TGTGCCAGCAGTATCGGGACTAGCGGGAGACTGGATCAAGAGACCCAGTACTTC

V: TRBV3-1
size: many
J: TRBJ2-7
D: TRBD1
CDR3: CASSDLAGQGYEQYF
DNA: TGTGCCAGCAGCGATCTTGCGGGACAGGGCTACGAGCAGTACTTC

V: TRBV5-8
size: many
J: TRBJ2-7
D: TRBD2
CDR3: CASSLKSGLAVYYEQYF
DNA: TGTGCCAGCAGCTTGAAATCCGGACTAGCGGTCTACTACGAGCAGTACTTC